This T cell receptor (beta chain) was captured by sequencing in a study of T cell clusters in autoimmune cytopenias. Study-wide context: TRB sequencing had a median approximately 52,000 reads and about 2,500 distinct clonotypes per sample.

CDR1 and CDR2 from the germline V gene are MNHNS and SASEGT. This CDR3 spans 16 amino acids. TRB amplification used approximately 250 ng of peripheral blood genomic DNA. In terms of frequency, this clonotype is medium-sized. TRB was amplified by touch-down multiplex PCR, primer pools A and B combined. TCRdb reprocessed the multiplex PCR reads, keeping one entry per CDR3 protein, no DNA. The sample yields roughly 2,000 distinct CDR3 sequences, of which the top ten take up around 15%. These sequences were also reported in another study, on T cell repertoires in aging, cancer and after chemotherapy. As reported in that work: Compared with age-matched healthy donors, untreated hematological or solid cancer patients showed higher blood TCR clonality.

The source of this sequence is a human donor in good health. The source material was peripheral blood. The rearrangement uses TRBV6-1 and TRBJ2-2; TCRdb picks TRBD1, but there is no DNA to check that call. This CDR3 reads CASSDLGGTFTGELFF.